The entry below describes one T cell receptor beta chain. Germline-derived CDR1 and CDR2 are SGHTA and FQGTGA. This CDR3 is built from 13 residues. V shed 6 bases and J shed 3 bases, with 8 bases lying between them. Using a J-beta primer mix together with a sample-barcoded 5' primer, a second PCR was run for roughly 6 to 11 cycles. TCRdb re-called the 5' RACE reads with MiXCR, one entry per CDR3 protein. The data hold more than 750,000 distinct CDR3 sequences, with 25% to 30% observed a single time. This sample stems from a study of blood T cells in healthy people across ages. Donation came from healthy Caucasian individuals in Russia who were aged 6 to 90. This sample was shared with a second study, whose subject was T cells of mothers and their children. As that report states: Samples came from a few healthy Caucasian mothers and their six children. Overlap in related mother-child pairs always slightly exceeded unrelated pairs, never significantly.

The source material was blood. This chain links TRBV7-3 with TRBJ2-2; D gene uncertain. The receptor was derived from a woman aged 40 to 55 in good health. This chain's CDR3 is CASRTQHTGELFF. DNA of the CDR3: TGTGCCAGCAGGACACAGCACACCGGGGAGCTGTTTTTT.